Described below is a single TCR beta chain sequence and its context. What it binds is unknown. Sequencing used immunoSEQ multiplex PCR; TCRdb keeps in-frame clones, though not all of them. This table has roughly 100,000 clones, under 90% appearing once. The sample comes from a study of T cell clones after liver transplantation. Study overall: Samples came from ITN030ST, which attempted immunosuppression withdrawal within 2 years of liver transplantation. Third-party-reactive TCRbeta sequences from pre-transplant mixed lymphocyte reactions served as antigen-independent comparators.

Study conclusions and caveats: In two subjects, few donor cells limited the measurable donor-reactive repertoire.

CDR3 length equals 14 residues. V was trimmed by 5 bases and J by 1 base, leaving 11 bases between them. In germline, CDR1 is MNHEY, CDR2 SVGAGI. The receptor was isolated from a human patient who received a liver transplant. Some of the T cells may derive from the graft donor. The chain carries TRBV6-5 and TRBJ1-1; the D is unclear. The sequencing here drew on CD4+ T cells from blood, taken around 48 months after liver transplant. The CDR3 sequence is CASSPPAQNTEAFF. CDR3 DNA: TGTGCCAGCAGTCCCCCGGCGCAGAACACTGAAGCTTTCTTT.